This is a list of T cell receptor beta chains from one sample in a study of cytotoxic CD8 clonotypes in ibrutinib-treated CLL. Profiling relied on immunoSEQ multiplex PCR, and the TCRdb table lists in-frame clones only, not all of them. The sample records some 140,000 clones, less than 90% being singletons. The sequenced sample was PBMCs, obtained after 24 months of ibrutinib treatment. These receptors all come from a human donor with chronic lymphocytic leukemia. Each CDR3 is given with its conserved first and last residue. D genes are given only for firm matches. Clone size, where shown, is once, few, many, or a class for clones that have expanded.

>.|TRBV11-2|.|TRBJ2-7
TGTGCCAGCAGGGTGACAGGAACCTACGAGCAGTACTTC
CASRVTGTYEQYF
>.|TRBV7-8|once|TRBJ1-2
TGTGCCAGCAGCTTATTTACCCAGGGCTCGTTACTTGCGACGGGAGGCTACACCTTC
CASSLFTQGSLLATGGYTF
>.|TRBV2|.|TRBJ1-2
TGTGCCAGCAGGGCCCGCCAGGGCCCCGGGGGTGGCTACACCTTC
CASRARQGPGGGYTF
>TRBD2|TRBV7-8|few|TRBJ2-3
TGTGCCAGCAGTTTCTATTCCCGGGGGGGCACAGATACGCAGTATTTT
CASSFYSRGGTDTQYF
>.|TRBV7-2|.|TRBJ1-2
TGTGCCAGCAGCTTAGGTCAGGAGGACGGCTACACCTTC
CASSLGQEDGYTF
>TRBD1|TRBV5-4|.|TRBJ2-5
TGTGCCAGCAGCCCGGGACAGAACCAAGAGACCCAGTACTTC
CASSPGQNQETQYF
>.|TRBV10-3|once|TRBJ2-1
TGTGCCATCCGGACAGAAGGACAAAAGGACTACTCCTACAATGAGCAGTTCTTC
CAIRTEGQKDYSYNEQFF
>TRBD2|TRBV14|.|TRBJ2-1
TGTGCCAGCAGCCAATTCACCGGGACTAGCTCCTACAATGAGCAGTTCTTC
CASSQFTGTSSYNEQFF
>.|TRBV7-8|.|TRBJ1-1
TGTGCCAGCAGCGCTGGGGGATCTAGAGGGACTGAAGCTTTCTTT
CASSAGGSRGTEAFF
>TRBD2|TRBV6-6|.|TRBJ2-7
TGTGCCAGCAGTTACAAGACTAGCGGGGGCTCCTACGAGCAGTACTTC
CASSYKTSGGSYEQYF
>.|TRBV6-5|.|TRBJ1-5
TGTGCCAGCAGCCCCGACAGAAATAGCAATCAGCCCCAGCATTTT
CASSPDRNSNQPQHF
>TRBD2|TRBV7-2|.|TRBJ2-1
TGTGCCAGCAGCTTAGATCGAAGGCTAGCGGGGGTCTACAATGAGCAGTTCTTC
CASSLDRRLAGVYNEQFF
>TRBD1|TRBV19|.|TRBJ2-7
TGTGCCAGTAGTATAGTACAGGGGCACTACGAGCAGTACTTC
CASSIVQGHYEQYF
>.|TRBV19|.|TRBJ1-1
TGTGCCAGTACCGTGGACATCAAGGACACTGAAGCTTTCTTT
CASTVDIKDTEAFF
>.|TRBV19|.|TRBJ1-2
TGTGCCAGTAGCTCGTTAGGGGCAGGGCACTATGGCTACACCTTC
CASSSLGAGHYGYTF
>.|TRBV11-3|.|TRBJ1-1
TGTGCCAGCAGCTTCCAGGGGAGCACTGAAGCTTTCTTT
CASSFQGSTEAFF
>.|TRBV6-1|.|TRBJ1-2
TGTGCCAGCAGTGAAGTGGTATTCGGGGGGAAATATGGCTACACCTTC
CASSEVVFGGKYGYTF
>.|TRBV7-2|.|TRBJ2-3
TGTGCCAGCAGTCCTCGGGGACCCACAAGCACAGATACGCAGTATTTT
CASSPRGPTSTDTQYF
>.|TRBV30|.|TRBJ2-6
TGTGCCTGGAGTACAGCTGGGGCCAACGTCCTGACTTTC
CAWSTAGANVLTF
>.|TRBV27|.|TRBJ2-1
TGTGCCAGCAGTTTTAGGGCCGAGAACAATGAGCAGTTCTTC
CASSFRAENNEQFF
>.|TRBV11-3|.|TRBJ2-3
TGTGCCAGCAGCTTAGGTCAGGGGATTGGCACAGATACGCAGTATTTT
CASSLGQGIGTDTQYF
>.|TRBV4-3|.|TRBJ2-7
TGCGCCAGCAGCCCAGCCTTGACCTACGAGCAGTACTTC
CASSPALTYEQYF
>.|TRBV2|.|TRBJ2-3
TGTGCCAGCAAATTCATGGAGGGCACAGATACGCAGTATTTT
CASKFMEGTDTQYF
>TRBD1|TRBV10-3|.|TRBJ2-7
TGTGCCATCGGACAGGGCTCGGACGAGCAGTACTTC
CAIGQGSDEQYF
>.|TRBV5-1|once|TRBJ2-3
TGCGCCAGCAGCTTAAATCAAGATACGCAGTATTTT
CASSLNQDTQYF
>.|TRBV4-1|.|TRBJ2-3
TGCGCCAGCAGCCCAGGGCAGGGTTTGGATACGCAGTATTTT
CASSPGQGLDTQYF
>.|TRBV4-1|.|TRBJ1-1
TGCGCCAGCAGCCAAGTGCAGGGGAGTGAAGCTTTCTTT
CASSQVQGSEAFF